One sample yielded the 14 T cell receptor beta chains listed below, sequenced in a study of blood T cells in healthy people across ages. Next came a second PCR, run for about 7 to 12 cycles, which used a sample-barcoded 5' primer along with a J-beta primer mix. TCRdb ran MiXCR on the 5' RACE reads and lists one entry per CDR3 protein. The table shows about 1 million distinct CDR3 sequences, with around 43% occurring only once. The sequenced sample was blood. These TCRs come from a woman aged 55-69 years in good health.

The V and J genes are TRBV13 and TRBJ2-1; 10 bases are a match to TRBD2. V dropped 2 bases and J dropped 8; count of bases not matched to a gene: 15. This CDR3 comprises 18 residues. The germline V gene encodes CDR1 PRHDT and CDR2 FYEKMQ (reference sequence). In nucleotides, the CDR3 is TGTGCCAGCAGCTTAAGGGGAAGCGGGAGGGACCGAAACCATGAGCAGTTCTTC. Protein product: CASSLRGSGRDRNHEQFF. The variable domain in full, completed from reference TRBV13 and TRBJ2-1, reads AAGVIQSPRHLIKEKRETATLKCYPIPRHDTVYWYQQGPGQDPQFLISFYEKMQSDKGSIPDRFSAQQFSDYHSELNMSSLELGDSALYFCASSLRGSGRDRNHEQFFGPGTRLTVL.

This sequence joins TRBV9 and TRBJ1-6, with 7 bases lining up with TRBD1. With 0 bases clipped from V and 10 bases from J, the junction kept 7 bases outside the gene matches. The CDR3 contains 15 residues. The germline gives CDR1 SGDLS, CDR2 YYNGEE. CDR3 sequence (DNA): TGTGCCAGCAGCGTAGAGGCAGGGGGAGGATCACCCCTCCACTTT. Amino acids: CASSVEAGGGSPLHF.

The chain uses TRBV10-2 and TRBJ2-4; possibly TRBD1 or TRBD2 for D (5 bases each). CDR1 and CDR2 (germline): WSHSY, SAAADI. The CDR3 has 16 residues. The ends were cut back, 0 bases at V and 0 bases at J, with 9 bases in the middle. CDR3 in amino acids: CASSESGVAAKNIQYF. The DNA for the CDR3 is TGCGCCAGCAGTGAGTCGGGGGTGGCAGCCAAAAACATTCAGTACTTC.

The chain combines TRBV9 with TRBJ2-1; D gene uncertain. CDR3 length equals 14 residues. Germline CDR1 SGDLS, CDR2 YYNGEE. Trimming took 4 bases from V and 4 from J, leaving 12 bases between them. The CDR3 coding sequence is TGTGCCAGCAGCCCAAACGGGCTTTACAATGAGCAGTTCTTC. The encoded protein is CASSPNGLYNEQFF.

This clonotype was seen more than once but under ten times. The J gene is TRBJ2-1, the V gene TRBV7-8, with 7 bases identical to TRBD2. Trimming removed 6 bases from V and 2 bases from J; junction bases left unmatched: 13. The CDR3 covers 17 residues. Germline loops: CDR1 SGHVS, CDR2 FQNEAQ. DNA of the CDR3: TGTGCCAGCAGAAAAGGGTGGGGGGGAAACGCCTACAATGAGCAGTTCTTC. Protein product: CASRKGWGGNAYNEQFF.

This clonotype was counted between two and nine times. The J gene is TRBJ2-7, the V gene TRBV20-1, with D tentatively TRBD1 or TRBD2 (5 bases each). There are 14 residues in the CDR3. V was clipped by 1 base and J by 3 bases, with 13 bases between them. Germline V lookup: CDR1 DFQATT, CDR2 SNEGSKA (reference sequence). Here the CDR3 DNA reads TGCAGTGCTAGAGGAGGGGATAGGTTCTACGAGCAGTACTTC. This gives the protein CSARGGDRFYEQYF.

The V call is TRBV4-1, the J call TRBJ2-1; 10 nucleotides align to TRBD2. The length of the CDR3 is 20 residues. V was pared by 2 bases and J by 0 bases, with 13 bases of the junction left unmatched. CDR1 and CDR2 from the germline V gene are MGHRA and YSYEKL. CDR3 coding DNA: TGCGCCAGCAGCCAACCTCCGGGACTAGCGCTAGGCACCTCCTACAATGAGCAGTTCTTC. The encoded protein is CASSQPPGLALGTSYNEQFF.

This CDR3 is CASSRYPYEQYF. The CDR3 DNA follows: TGTGCCAGCAGTAGGTACCCTTATGAGCAGTACTTC. The rearrangement uses TRBV6-5 and TRBJ2-7; D not certain. V lost 5 bases and J 7 bases, leaving 12 bases between the germline ends. The CDR3 totals 12 residues. The germline V gene has CDR1 MNHEY and CDR2 SVGAGI.

The rearrangement joins TRBV20-1 to TRBJ2-1; TRBD1 matches at 8 bases. Germline CDR1 is DFQATT and CDR2 is SNEGSKA (reference sequence). The ends lost 1 base at V and 8 bases at J; junction bases unmatched: 4. The CDR3 extends over 13 amino acids. The CDR3 DNA reads as TGCAGTGCTAGAGGGACAGGGCGCGATGAGCAGTTCTTC. Its protein product is CSARGTGRDEQFF.

This chain links TRBV7-2 with TRBJ2-5; TRBD2 aligns across 15 bases. CDR1 SGHTA and CDR2 FQGNSA come from the germline V gene. The CDR3 is 15 residues long. With V trimmed by 4 bases and J by 11 bases, 8 bases remained unmatched. CDR3 DNA: TGTGCCAGCAGCTGGACTAGCGGGAGGGCTCGGGAGCAGTACTTC. This gives the protein CASSWTSGRAREQYF.

The V gene is TRBV5-6, the J gene TRBJ2-7; no clear D gene. The V end was cut by 0 bases, the J end by 6 bases, with 13 bases between. Germline CDR1 and CDR2: SGHDT and YYEEEE. The CDR3 contains 14 residues. CDR3 region: CASSLGGASAEQYF. In DNA form, the CDR3 reads TGTGCCAGCAGCTTGGGAGGCGCCTCCGCCGAGCAGTACTTC.

This clonotype was recorded many times. This sequence joins TRBV7-8 and TRBJ2-3, with TRBD2 matching 11 bases. Germline loops: CDR1 SGHVS, CDR2 FQNEAQ. CDR3 length equals 15 residues. V shed 5 bases and J 3 bases; nucleotides not matched to a gene: 4. The CDR3 DNA is TGTGCCAGCAGCCCTAGCGGGAGGAGGACAGATACGCAGTATTTT. It codes for CASSPSGRRTDTQYF.

This clonotype was counted only a few times. Just one base apart from a much larger clone, this may be a read error. The rearrangement links TRBV12-3 or TRBV12-4 to TRBJ2-7; TRBD1 agrees at 7 bases. Trimming at V came to 5 bases and at J to 0 bases, leaving 4 bases not matched to a gene. The CDR3 consists of 14 residues. CDR3 DNA: TGTGCCAGCAGTCAGACAGGGAGCTCCTACGAGCAGTACTTC. Protein sequence: CASSQTGSSYEQYF.

The sample holds a few counts of this clonotype. The chain combines TRBV20-1 with TRBJ2-3, with TRBD2 identical over 14 bases. V gave up 2 bases and J gave up 4 bases; unmatched junction bases: 5. This CDR3 has 16 amino acids. Germline lookup yields CDR1 DFQATT and CDR2 SNEGSKA (reference sequence). The CDR3 bases are TGCAGTGCTAGACTGACTAGCGGGAGGGTAGCAGATACGCAGTATTTT. It specifies CSARLTSGRVADTQYF.